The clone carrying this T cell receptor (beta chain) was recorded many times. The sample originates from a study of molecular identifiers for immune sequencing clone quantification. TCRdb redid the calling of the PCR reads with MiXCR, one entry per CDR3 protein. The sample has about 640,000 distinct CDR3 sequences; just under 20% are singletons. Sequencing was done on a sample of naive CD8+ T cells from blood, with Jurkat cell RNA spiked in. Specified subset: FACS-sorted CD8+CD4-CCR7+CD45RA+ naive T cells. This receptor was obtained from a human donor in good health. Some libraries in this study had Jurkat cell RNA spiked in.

The chain's CDR3 is CASSPLAGDRTGELFF. The DNA for the CDR3 is TGTGCCAGCAGCCCATTAGCGGGAGATAGAACCGGGGAGCTGTTTTTT. This chain links TRBV4-2 with TRBJ2-2, with 9 bases identical to TRBD2. Germline V gene sequence: CDR1 LGHNA, CDR2 YNFKEQ. The CDR3 is 16 residues long. After removal of 4 bases from V and 5 bases from J, the junction contained 8 bases not matched to a gene.